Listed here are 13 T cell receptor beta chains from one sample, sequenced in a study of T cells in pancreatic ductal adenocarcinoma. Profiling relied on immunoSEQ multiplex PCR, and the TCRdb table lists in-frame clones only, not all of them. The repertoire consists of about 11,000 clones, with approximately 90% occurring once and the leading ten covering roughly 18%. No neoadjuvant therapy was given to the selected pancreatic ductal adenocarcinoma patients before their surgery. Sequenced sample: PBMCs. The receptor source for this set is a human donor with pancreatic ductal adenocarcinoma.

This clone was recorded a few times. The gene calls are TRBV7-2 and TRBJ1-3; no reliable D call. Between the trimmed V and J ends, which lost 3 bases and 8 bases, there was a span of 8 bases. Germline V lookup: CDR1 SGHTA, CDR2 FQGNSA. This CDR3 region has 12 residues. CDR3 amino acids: CASSFYGDTIYF. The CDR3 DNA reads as TGTGCCAGCAGCTTTTATGGGGACACCATATATTTT.

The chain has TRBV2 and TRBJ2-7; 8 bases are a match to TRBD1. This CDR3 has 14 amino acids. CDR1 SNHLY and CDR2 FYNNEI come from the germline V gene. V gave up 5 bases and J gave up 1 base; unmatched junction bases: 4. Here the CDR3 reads CASSLQGASYEQYF. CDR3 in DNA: TGTGCCAGCAGTCTCCAGGGGGCGTCCTACGAGCAGTACTTC.

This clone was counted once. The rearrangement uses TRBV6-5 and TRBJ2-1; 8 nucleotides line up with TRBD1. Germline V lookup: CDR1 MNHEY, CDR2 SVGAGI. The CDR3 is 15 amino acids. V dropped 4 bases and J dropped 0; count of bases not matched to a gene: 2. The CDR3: CASSLGQVSYNEQFF. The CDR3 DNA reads TGTGCCAGCAGTTTGGGACAGGTCTCCTACAATGAGCAGTTCTTC.

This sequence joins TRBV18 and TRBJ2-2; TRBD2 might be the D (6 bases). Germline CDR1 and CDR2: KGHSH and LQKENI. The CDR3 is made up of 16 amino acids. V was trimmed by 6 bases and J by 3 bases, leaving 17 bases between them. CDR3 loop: CASSPRDGRDTGELFF. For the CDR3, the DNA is TGTGCCAGCTCCCCTAGAGACGGGAGAGACACCGGGGAGCTGTTTTTT.

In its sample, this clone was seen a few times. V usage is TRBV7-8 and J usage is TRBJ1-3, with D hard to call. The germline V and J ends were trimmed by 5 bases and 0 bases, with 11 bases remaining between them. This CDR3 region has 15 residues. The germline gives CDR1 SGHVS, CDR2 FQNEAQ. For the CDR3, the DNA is TGTGCCAGCAGCCTGGCGCCTTTCTCTGGAAACACCATATATTTT. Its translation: CASSLAPFSGNTIYF.

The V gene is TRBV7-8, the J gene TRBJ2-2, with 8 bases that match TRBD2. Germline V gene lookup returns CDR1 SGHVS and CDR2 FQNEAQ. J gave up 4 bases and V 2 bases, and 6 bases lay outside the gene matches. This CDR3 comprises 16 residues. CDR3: CASSLSTSGRTGELFF. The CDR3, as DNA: TGTGCCAGCAGCTTAAGTACTAGCGGTCGCACCGGGGAGCTGTTTTTT.

In DNA form, the CDR3 reads TGTGCCAGCAGTGAAACCCGGGAGACCCAGTACTTC. It yields the protein CASSETRETQYF. The chain uses TRBV6-1 and TRBJ2-5, with D hard to call. This CDR3 contains 12 residues. The V gene lost 2 bases and the J gene lost 5 bases, with 6 bases spanning the gap. The germline V gene has CDR1 MNHNS and CDR2 SASEGT.

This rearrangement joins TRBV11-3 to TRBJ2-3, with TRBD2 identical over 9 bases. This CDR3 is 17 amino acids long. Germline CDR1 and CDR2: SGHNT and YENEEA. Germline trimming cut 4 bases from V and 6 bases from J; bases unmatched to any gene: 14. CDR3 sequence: CASSSPPRAGGKDTQYF. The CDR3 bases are TGTGCCAGCAGCTCCCCCCCGAGGGCGGGGGGGAAGGATACGCAGTATTTT.

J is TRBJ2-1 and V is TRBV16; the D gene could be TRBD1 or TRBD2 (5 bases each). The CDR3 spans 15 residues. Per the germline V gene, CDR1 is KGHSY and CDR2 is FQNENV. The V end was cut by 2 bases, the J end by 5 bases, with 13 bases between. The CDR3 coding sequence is TGTGCCAGCAGCCAACAAGGGCTGGGACACAATGAGCAGTTCTTC. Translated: CASSQQGLGHNEQFF.

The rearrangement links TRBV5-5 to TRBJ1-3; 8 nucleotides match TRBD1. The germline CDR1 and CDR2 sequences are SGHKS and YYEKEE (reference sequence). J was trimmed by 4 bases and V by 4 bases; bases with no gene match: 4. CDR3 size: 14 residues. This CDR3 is CASSRTGSGNTIYF. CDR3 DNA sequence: TGTGCCAGCAGCCGGACAGGGTCAGGAAACACCATATATTTT.

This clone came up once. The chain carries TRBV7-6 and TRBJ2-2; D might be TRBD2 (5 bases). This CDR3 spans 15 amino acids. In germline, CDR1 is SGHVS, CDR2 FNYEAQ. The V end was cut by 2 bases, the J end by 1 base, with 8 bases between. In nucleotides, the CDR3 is TGTGCCAGCAGCTTACAGCGGCAGAACACCGGGGAGCTGTTTTTT. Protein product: CASSLQRQNTGELFF.

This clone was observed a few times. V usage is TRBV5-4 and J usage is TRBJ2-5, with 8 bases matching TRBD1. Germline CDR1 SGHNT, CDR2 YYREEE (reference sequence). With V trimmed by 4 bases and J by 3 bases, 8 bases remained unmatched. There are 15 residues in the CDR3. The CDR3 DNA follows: TGTGCCAGCAGCCCCGGGACAGGCGGAGAAGAGACCCAGTACTTC. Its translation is CASSPGTGGEETQYF.

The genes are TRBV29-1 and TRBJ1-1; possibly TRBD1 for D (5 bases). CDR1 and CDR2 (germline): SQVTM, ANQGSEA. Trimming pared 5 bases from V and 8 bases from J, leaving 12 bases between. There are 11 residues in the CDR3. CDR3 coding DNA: TGCAGCGTTAATCCGGGACGGGAAGCTTTCTTT. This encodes CSVNPGREAFF.